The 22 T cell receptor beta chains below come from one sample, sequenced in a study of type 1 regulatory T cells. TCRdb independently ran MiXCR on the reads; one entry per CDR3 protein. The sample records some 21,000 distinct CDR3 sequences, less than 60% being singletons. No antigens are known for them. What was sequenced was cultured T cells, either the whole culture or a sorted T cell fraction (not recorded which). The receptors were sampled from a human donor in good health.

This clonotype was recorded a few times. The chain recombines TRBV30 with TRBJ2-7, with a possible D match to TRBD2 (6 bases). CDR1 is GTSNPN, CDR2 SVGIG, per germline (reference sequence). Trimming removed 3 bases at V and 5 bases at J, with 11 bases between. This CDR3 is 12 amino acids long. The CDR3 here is CAWRPGGNEQYF. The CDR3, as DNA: TGTGCCTGGAGACCTGGAGGGAACGAGCAGTACTTC.

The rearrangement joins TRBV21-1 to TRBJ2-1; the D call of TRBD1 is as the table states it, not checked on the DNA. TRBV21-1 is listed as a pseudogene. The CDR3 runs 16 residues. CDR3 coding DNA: TGTGCCAGCAGCATTTTGGACAGGGGAATAGACAATGAGCAGTTCTTC. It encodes CASSILDRGIDNEQFF.

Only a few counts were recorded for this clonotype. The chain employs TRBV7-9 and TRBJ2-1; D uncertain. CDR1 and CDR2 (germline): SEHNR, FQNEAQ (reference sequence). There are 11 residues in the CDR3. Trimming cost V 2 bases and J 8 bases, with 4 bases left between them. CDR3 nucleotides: TGTGCCAGCAGCTTAAAGGATGAGCAGTTCTTC. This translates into CASSLKDEQFF.

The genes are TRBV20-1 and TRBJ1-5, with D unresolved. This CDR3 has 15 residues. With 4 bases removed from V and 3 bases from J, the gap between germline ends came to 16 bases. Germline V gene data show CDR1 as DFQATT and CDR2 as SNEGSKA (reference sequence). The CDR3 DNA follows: TGCAGTGCTATCCCCCCCGGCGGAAACAATCAGCCCCAGCATTTT. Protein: CSAIPPGGNNQPQHF.

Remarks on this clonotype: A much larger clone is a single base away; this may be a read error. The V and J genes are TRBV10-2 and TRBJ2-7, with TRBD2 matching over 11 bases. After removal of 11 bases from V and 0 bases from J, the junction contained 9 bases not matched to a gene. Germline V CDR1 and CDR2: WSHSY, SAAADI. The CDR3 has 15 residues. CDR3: CAGKVTSGGSYEQYF. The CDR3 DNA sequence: TGCGCCGGCAAAGTCACTAGCGGGGGCTCCTACGAGCAGTACTTC.

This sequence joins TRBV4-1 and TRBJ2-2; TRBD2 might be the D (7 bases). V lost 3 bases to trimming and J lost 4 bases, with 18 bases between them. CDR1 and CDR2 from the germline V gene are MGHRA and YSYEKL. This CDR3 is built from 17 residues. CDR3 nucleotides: TGCGCCAGCAGCCAGCGGGTGGCGGGGGCGGGCACCGGGGAGCTGTTTTTT. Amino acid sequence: CASSQRVAGAGTGELFF.

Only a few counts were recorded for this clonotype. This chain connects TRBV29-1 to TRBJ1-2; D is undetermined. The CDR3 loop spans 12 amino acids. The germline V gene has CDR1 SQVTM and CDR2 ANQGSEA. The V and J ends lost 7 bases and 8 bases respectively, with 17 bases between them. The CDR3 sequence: CSDFGPRGGYTF. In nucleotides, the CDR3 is TGCAGCGACTTTGGGCCCCGCGGGGGCTACACCTTC.

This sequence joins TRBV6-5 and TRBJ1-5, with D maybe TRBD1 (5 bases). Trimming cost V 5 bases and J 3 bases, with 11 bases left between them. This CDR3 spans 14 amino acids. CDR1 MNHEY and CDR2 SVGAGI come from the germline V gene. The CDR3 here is CASSRDRNNQPQHF. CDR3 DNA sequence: TGTGCCAGCAGTAGAGACAGAAACAATCAGCCCCAGCATTTT.

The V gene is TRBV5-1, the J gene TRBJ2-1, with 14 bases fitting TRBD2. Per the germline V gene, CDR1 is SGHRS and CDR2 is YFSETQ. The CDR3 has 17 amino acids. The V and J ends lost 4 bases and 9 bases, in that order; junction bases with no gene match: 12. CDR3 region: CASSQGPLGTSGGEQFF. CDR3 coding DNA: TGCGCCAGCAGCCAGGGCCCCCTCGGGACTAGCGGGGGTGAGCAGTTCTTC.

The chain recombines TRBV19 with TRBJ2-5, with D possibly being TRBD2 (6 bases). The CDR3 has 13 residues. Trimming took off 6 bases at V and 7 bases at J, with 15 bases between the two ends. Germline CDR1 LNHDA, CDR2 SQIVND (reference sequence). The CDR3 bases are TGTGCCAGTAGGGACGGAGGGAGGTTGACCCAGTACTTC. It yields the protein CASRDGGRLTQYF.

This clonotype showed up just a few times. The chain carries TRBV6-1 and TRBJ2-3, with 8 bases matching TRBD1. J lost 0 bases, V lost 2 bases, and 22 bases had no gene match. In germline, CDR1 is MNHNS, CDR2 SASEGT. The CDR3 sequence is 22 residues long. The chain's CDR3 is CASSEIRGLARGLGKSTDTQYF. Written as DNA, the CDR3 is TGTGCCAGCAGTGAAATTAGGGGCTTAGCCAGGGGGCTTGGTAAAAGCACAGATACGCAGTATTTT.

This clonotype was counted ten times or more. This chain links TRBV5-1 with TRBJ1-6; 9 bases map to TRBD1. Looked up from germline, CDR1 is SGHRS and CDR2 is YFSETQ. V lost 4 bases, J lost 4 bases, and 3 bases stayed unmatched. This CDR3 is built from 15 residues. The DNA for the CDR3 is TGCGCCAGCAGCGAGGGGACAGGGTATAATTCACCCCTCCACTTT. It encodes CASSEGTGYNSPLHF.

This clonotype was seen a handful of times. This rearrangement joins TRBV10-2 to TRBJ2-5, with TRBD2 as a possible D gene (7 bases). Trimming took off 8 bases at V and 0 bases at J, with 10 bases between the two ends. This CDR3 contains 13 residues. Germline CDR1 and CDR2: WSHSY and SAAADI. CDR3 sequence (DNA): TGCGCCAGCGGGCGGGGGCACCAAGAGACCCAGTACTTC. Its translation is CASGRGHQETQYF.

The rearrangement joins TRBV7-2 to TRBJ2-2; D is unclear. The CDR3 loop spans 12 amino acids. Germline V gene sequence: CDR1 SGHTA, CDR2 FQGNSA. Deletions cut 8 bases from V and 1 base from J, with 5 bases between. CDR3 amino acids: CASRQNTGELFF. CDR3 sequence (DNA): TGTGCCAGCCGTCAGAACACCGGGGAGCTGTTTTTT. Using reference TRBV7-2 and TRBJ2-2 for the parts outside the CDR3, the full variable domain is GAGVSQSPSNKVTEKGKDVELRCDPISGHTALYWYRQSLGQGLEFLIYFQGNSAPDKSGLPSDRFSAERTGGSVSTLTIQRTQQEDSAVYLCASRQNTGELFFGEGSRLTVL.

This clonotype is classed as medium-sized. CDR3 residues: CASSPFVKASSYNEQFF. CDR3 sequence (DNA): TGTGCCAGCAGCCCTTTTGTGAAGGCAAGCTCCTACAATGAGCAGTTCTTC. The chain employs TRBV7-8 and TRBJ2-1; D is uncertain. V dropped 5 bases and J dropped 0 bases, with 17 bases sitting between them. Germline values: CDR1 SGHVS, CDR2 FQNEAQ. This CDR3 spans 17 amino acids.

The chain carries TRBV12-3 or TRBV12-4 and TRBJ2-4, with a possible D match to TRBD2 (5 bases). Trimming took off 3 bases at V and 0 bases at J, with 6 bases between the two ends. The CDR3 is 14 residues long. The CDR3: CASSLGRAKNIQYF. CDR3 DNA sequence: TGTGCCAGCAGTTTGGGGAGAGCCAAAAACATTCAGTACTTC.

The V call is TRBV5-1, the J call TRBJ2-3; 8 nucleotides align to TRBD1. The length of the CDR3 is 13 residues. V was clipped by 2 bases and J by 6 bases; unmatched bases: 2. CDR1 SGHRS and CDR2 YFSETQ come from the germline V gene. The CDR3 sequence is CASSFAGGDTQYF. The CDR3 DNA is TGCGCCAGCAGCTTCGCAGGGGGCGATACGCAGTATTTT.

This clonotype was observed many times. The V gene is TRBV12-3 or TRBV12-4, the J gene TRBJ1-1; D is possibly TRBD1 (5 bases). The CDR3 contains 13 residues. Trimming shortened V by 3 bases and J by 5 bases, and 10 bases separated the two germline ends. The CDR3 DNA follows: TGTGCCAGCAGTTTGGGTTGGGGGACTGAAGCTTTCTTT. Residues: CASSLGWGTEAFF.

The CDR3 bases are TGTGCCACCAGTGATGGGGACAAATTTAACTATGGCTACACCTTC. This codes for CATSDGDKFNYGYTF. The J gene is TRBJ1-2, the V gene TRBV24-1; D is possibly TRBD1 (6 bases). Per germline, CDR1 KGHDR and CDR2 SFDVKD. V was pared by 3 bases and J by 1 base, with 11 bases between. The CDR3 contains 15 residues.

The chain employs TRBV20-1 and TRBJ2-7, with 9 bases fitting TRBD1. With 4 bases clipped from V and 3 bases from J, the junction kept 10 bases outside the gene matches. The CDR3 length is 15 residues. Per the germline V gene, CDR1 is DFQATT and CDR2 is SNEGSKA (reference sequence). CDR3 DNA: TGCAGTGCTATCCGTGGCGGGACAGGGCGCTACGAGCAGTACTTC. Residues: CSAIRGGTGRYEQYF.

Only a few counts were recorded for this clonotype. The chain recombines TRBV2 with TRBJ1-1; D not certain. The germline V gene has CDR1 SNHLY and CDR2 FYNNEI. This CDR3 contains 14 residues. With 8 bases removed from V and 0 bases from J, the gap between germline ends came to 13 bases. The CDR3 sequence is CASQLRRMNTEAFF. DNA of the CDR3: TGTGCCAGCCAACTACGGAGAATGAACACTGAAGCTTTCTTT.

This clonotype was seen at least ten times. CDR3: CSVETGNTIYF. CDR3 in DNA: TGCAGCGTTGAGACTGGAAACACCATATATTTT. This chain connects TRBV29-1 to TRBJ1-3; D is uncertain. The CDR3 is 11 residues long. The germline CDR1 and CDR2 sequences are SQVTM and ANQGSEA. Trimming took 3 bases from V and 2 from J, leaving 2 bases between them.